The 25 T cell receptor beta chains below come from one sample, sequenced in a study of patients and donors after allogeneic stem cell transplantation. A single record per CDR3 protein comes from TCRdb applying MiXCR to the RT-PCR reads. The sample records roughly 40,000 distinct CDR3 sequences, about 30% being singletons. The sample consisted of blood, either unsorted or a sorted T cell fraction (not recorded which). The source of these receptors is a human donor who was either an allogeneic HSCT recipient or a stem cell or donor lymphocyte infusion donor (not recorded which). It is not recorded whose cells these are; they may come from a transplant donor.

The V and J genes are TRBV20-1 and TRBJ1-5; D is undetermined. The CDR3 length is 13 residues. The V gene lost 0 bases and the J gene lost 8 bases, with 11 bases spanning the gap. Germline assignment: CDR1 DFQATT and CDR2 SNEGSKA (reference sequence). The CDR3 sequence: CSARERADEPQHF. CDR3 nucleotides: TGCAGTGCTAGAGAGAGGGCGGATGAGCCCCAGCATTTT.

The J gene is TRBJ2-4, the V gene TRBV15, with a possible D match to TRBD1 (6 bases). This CDR3 spans 16 amino acids. Germline values: CDR1 LNHNV, CDR2 YYDKDF (reference sequence). Between the trimmed V and J ends, which lost 1 base and 8 bases, there was a span of 18 bases. The chain's CDR3 is CATSRGDRPFGDIQYF. DNA for the CDR3: TGTGCCACCAGCAGAGGAGACAGGCCGTTTGGGGACATTCAGTACTTC.

The J gene is TRBJ1-2, the V gene TRBV6-2 or TRBV6-3; D is uncertain. The CDR3 is made up of 16 amino acids. CDR1 and CDR2 (germline): MNHEY, SVGEGT. Trimming stripped 6 bases from V and 6 bases from J, with 23 bases between. CDR3 protein: CASSLLEGPRKDGYTF. CDR3 nucleotide sequence: TGTGCCAGCAGCCTCCTAGAAGGGCCCCGGAAGGATGGCTACACCTTC.

In this sample, this clonotype turned up many times. V is TRBV9 and J is TRBJ1-2; the D is unclear. This CDR3 comprises 15 residues. Germline-derived CDR1 and CDR2 are SGDLS and YYNGEE. V lost 3 bases and J lost 1, with 13 bases in between. The CDR3 loop is CASSASVGSNYGYTF. The CDR3 DNA reads TGTGCCAGCAGCGCATCCGTCGGGAGTAACTATGGCTACACCTTC. Full variable domain (rest looked up from reference TRBV9 and TRBJ1-2): DSGVTQTPKHLITATGQRVTLRCSPRSGDLSVYWYQQSLDQGLQFLIQYYNGEERAKGNILERFSAQQFPDLHSELNLSSLELGDSALYFCASSASVGSNYGYTFGSGTRLTVV.

This clonotype was recorded a few times. This chain uses TRBV28 with TRBJ1-5, with 8 bases aligning to TRBD1. Germline CDR1 and CDR2: MDHEN and SYDVKM. V shed 3 bases, J shed 7 bases, and the junction held 5 bases outside the gene matches. This CDR3 spans 14 amino acids. The CDR3 protein is CASSFDRGRQPQHF. CDR3 DNA sequence: TGTGCCAGCAGTTTTGACAGGGGACGCCAGCCCCAGCATTTT.

In this sample, this clonotype turned up a few times. The rearrangement joins TRBV18 to TRBJ2-5; the match to TRBD1 covers 7 bases. This CDR3 is built from 14 residues. Germline values: CDR1 KGHSH, CDR2 LQKENI. V shed 1 base, J shed 5 bases, and the junction held 4 bases outside the gene matches. DNA for the CDR3: TGTGCCAGCTCACCACACAGGGGAGTTGAGACCCAGTACTTC. Translating gives CASSPHRGVETQYF.

This clonotype has just a few counts. The chain uses TRBV27 and TRBJ2-3; 7 nucleotides match TRBD1. The CDR3 consists of 17 residues. With V trimmed by 3 bases and J by 4 bases, 13 bases remained unmatched. Germline loops: CDR1 MNHEY, CDR2 SMNVEV (reference sequence). This CDR3 reads CASSFAETGWFPDTQYF. The CDR3 DNA follows: TGTGCCAGCAGTTTTGCCGAGACAGGGTGGTTCCCAGATACGCAGTATTTT.

The chain is built from TRBV4-3 and TRBJ2-7; 7 positions agree with TRBD1. From germline, CDR1 is LGHNA and CDR2 YSLEER. The CDR3 extends over 16 amino acids. V was clipped by 1 base and J by 0 bases; unmatched bases: 6. Here the CDR3 reads CASSQVRSGGSYEQYF. Here the CDR3 DNA reads TGCGCCAGCAGCCAAGTCCGGTCAGGGGGCTCCTACGAGCAGTACTTC.

This clonotype was seen only a few times. The chain combines TRBV7-2 with TRBJ1-6; D is ambiguous. V lost 5 bases, J lost 2 bases, and 13 bases lay in between. CDR3 length equals 16 residues. The germline V gene has CDR1 SGHTA and CDR2 FQGNSA. The CDR3: CASSPPGRPYNSPLHF. In nucleotides, the CDR3 is TGTGCCAGCAGCCCTCCCGGACGGCCCTATAATTCACCCCTCCACTTT.

The chain has TRBV7-9 and TRBJ2-5; D possibly corresponds to TRBD1 (6 bases). Trimming shortened V by 5 bases and J by 4 bases, and 23 bases separated the two germline ends. Per germline, CDR1 SEHNR and CDR2 FQNEAQ (reference sequence). The CDR3 sequence is 17 residues long. The CDR3 sequence is CASSRRFGTSPRETQYF. For the CDR3, the DNA is TGTGCCAGCAGCCGCCGGTTTGGGACATCCCCGAGAGAGACCCAGTACTTC.

The rearrangement uses TRBV5-1 and TRBJ2-1; D possibly matches TRBD1 or TRBD2 (5 bases each). Germline V gene data show CDR1 as SGHRS and CDR2 as YFSETQ. This CDR3 spans 12 amino acids. V shed 5 bases and J shed 4 bases, with 7 bases lying between them. The CDR3 DNA is TGCGCCAGCAGATGGGGGTACAATGAGCAGTTCTTC. Translated: CASRWGYNEQFF.

This clonotype was picked up one time. The chain has TRBV18 and TRBJ2-5; D uncertain. V was trimmed by 1 base and J by 5 bases, leaving 11 bases between them. CDR3 length: 14 amino acids. Germline assignment: CDR1 KGHSH and CDR2 LQKENI. The CDR3 DNA follows: TGTGCCAGCTCACCACTAAATGGGCGGGAGACCCAGTACTTC. It codes for CASSPLNGRETQYF.

The chain has TRBV20-1 and TRBJ2-7; D gene unclear. The CDR3 is 14 residues long. V dropped 0 bases and J dropped 2 bases, with 11 bases sitting between them. Germline values: CDR1 DFQATT, CDR2 SNEGSKA (reference sequence). The chain's CDR3 is CSAREGGRPYEQYF. CDR3 bases: TGCAGTGCTAGAGAGGGCGGCAGACCCTACGAGCAGTACTTC.

V usage is TRBV7-6 and J usage is TRBJ1-2, with D perhaps TRBD1 (6 bases). The CDR3 length is 13 residues. Trimming pared 0 bases from V and 14 bases from J, leaving 16 bases between. Germline lookup yields CDR1 SGHVS and CDR2 FNYEAQ. The CDR3 is CASSLARWDTQTF. The CDR3 bases are TGTGCCAGCAGCTTAGCAAGGTGGGACACCCAGACCTTC.

The V gene is TRBV12-3 or TRBV12-4, the J gene TRBJ2-5, with D perhaps matching TRBD1 or TRBD2 (5 bases each). The ends were cut back, 2 bases at V and 4 bases at J, with 14 bases in the middle. CDR3 size: 15 residues. The CDR3 protein is CASSLRGGARETQYF. As DNA, the CDR3 is TGTGCCAGCAGTTTACGTGGGGGAGCTAGAGAGACCCAGTACTTC.

The rearrangement uses TRBV30 and TRBJ2-7; D unresolved. CDR1 and CDR2 from the germline V gene are GTSNPN and SVGIG (reference sequence). The CDR3 is 15 residues long. Trimming took 3 bases from V and 0 from J, leaving 15 bases between them. CDR3 DNA sequence: TGTGCCTGGAGCTACTCGGGCCTTGCCTCCTACGAGCAGTACTTC. Translated, it gives CAWSYSGLASYEQYF.

The rearrangement uses TRBV28 and TRBJ2-2, with a weak D call TRBD1 (5 bases). The CDR3 loop spans 15 amino acids. Germline loops: CDR1 MDHEN, CDR2 SYDVKM. The V gene lost 6 bases and the J gene lost 2 bases, with 13 bases spanning the gap. CDR3 sequence (DNA): TGTGCCAGCAGCCCCACAGGATTTAACACCGGGGAGCTGTTTTTT. This sequence encodes CASSPTGFNTGELFF.

This clonotype was recorded a few times. The genes are TRBV28 and TRBJ2-2; 8 nucleotides match TRBD2. The CDR3 length is 18 residues. The V segment lost 6 bases and the J segment 6 bases; nucleotides outside the gene matches: 18. Germline V lookup: CDR1 MDHEN, CDR2 SYDVKM. The CDR3 coding sequence is TGTGCCAGCAGCCATACGGTTACTAGCGGAAGGCTAGCCGGGGAGCTGTTTTTT. It translates to CASSHTVTSGRLAGELFF.

The chain combines TRBV7-8 with TRBJ2-1; 8 bases match TRBD2. J was trimmed by 5 bases and V by 0 bases; bases with no gene match: 3. The CDR3 is made up of 15 amino acids. The V gene's germline CDR1 is SGHVS and CDR2 FQNEAQ. This CDR3 is CASSLAGLAHNEQFF. The DNA of the CDR3 is TGTGCCAGCAGCTTAGCTGGACTAGCCCACAATGAGCAGTTCTTC.

This clonotype was counted at least ten times. The chain links TRBV6-5 to TRBJ1-1; D uncertain. V was shortened by 8 bases and J by 7 bases, with 17 bases between the two germline ends. In germline, CDR1 is MNHEY, CDR2 SVGAGI. CDR3 length: 13 amino acids. The CDR3 coding sequence is TGTGCCAGCCAAAGTTCGGAAGAGAGTGAAGCTTTCTTT. Amino acids: CASQSSEESEAFF.

In this sample, this clonotype turned up a few times. V and J are TRBV20-1 and TRBJ1-6; TRBD1 aligns across 8 bases. V gave up 5 bases and J gave up 9 bases; unmatched junction bases: 6. Germline V gives CDR1 DFQATT, CDR2 SNEGSKA (reference sequence). The CDR3 consists of 13 residues. Here the CDR3 DNA reads TGCAGTGCTCTTCGACAGGGGCCTTCACCCCTCCACTTT. This sequence encodes CSALRQGPSPLHF.

The chain joins TRBV6-2 or TRBV6-3 to TRBJ2-1; 9 nucleotides match TRBD2. V was clipped by 5 bases and J by 8 bases; unmatched bases: 10. Germline V gene sequence: CDR1 MNHEY, CDR2 SVGEGT. This CDR3 is 15 amino acids long. Here the CDR3 reads CASSKGVAGVHEQFF. In DNA form, the CDR3 reads TGTGCCAGCAGTAAGGGGGTAGCGGGAGTCCATGAGCAGTTCTTC.

This clonotype showed up just a few times. The chain links TRBV20-1 to TRBJ1-5; 7 nucleotides agree with TRBD1. This CDR3 is built from 13 residues. The J segment lost 4 bases and the V segment lost 4 bases, leaving 4 bases of the junction unmatched. Germline V lookup: CDR1 DFQATT, CDR2 SNEGSKA (reference sequence). CDR3 loop: CSATTGLNQPQHF. For the CDR3, the DNA is TGCAGTGCTACGACAGGGCTTAATCAGCCCCAGCATTTT.

This chain connects TRBV12-3 or TRBV12-4 to TRBJ2-1; TRBD2 matches 12 bases. After removal of 5 bases from V and 7 bases from J, the junction contained 9 bases not matched to a gene. This CDR3 comprises 16 residues. CDR3 bases: TGTGCCAGCAGTGGGGCTAGCGGGAGGGTTGGAAATGAGCAGTTCTTC. Encoded protein: CASSGASGRVGNEQFF.

Many counts were recorded for this clonotype. The genes are TRBV7-9 and TRBJ1-2, with D unclear. Trimming shortened V by 3 bases and J by 3 bases, and 8 bases separated the two germline ends. The germline V gene encodes CDR1 SEHNR and CDR2 FQNEAQ (reference sequence). The CDR3 length is 13 residues. The CDR3 DNA is TGTGCCAGCAGCTTCGAGTCAGACTATGGCTACACCTTC. This codes for CASSFESDYGYTF.